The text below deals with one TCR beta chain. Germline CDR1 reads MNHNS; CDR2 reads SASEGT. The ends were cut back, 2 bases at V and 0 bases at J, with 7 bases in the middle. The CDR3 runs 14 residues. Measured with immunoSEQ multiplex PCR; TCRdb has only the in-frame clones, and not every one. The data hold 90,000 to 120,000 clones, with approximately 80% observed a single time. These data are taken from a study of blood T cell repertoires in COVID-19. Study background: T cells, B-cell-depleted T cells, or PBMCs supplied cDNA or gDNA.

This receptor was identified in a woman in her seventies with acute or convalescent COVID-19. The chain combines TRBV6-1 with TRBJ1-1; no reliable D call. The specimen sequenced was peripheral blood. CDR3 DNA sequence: TGTGCCAGCAGTGAACCGACACTGAACACTGAAGCTTTCTTT. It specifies CASSEPTLNTEAFF.